Below, 5 T cell receptor beta chains from the same sample are listed, as sequenced in a study of blood T cell repertoires in COVID-19. Assay used: immunoSEQ multiplex PCR; TCRdb lists only in-frame clones, some missing. The sample lists 250,000 to 350,000 clones, about 88% occurring once. Sequencing was done on a sample of peripheral blood. The receptor set was obtained from a human donor with COVID-19, enrolled during active disease. The donor label of this sample is uncertain.

The V gene is TRBV19, the J gene TRBJ2-2, with 9 bases matching TRBD1. This CDR3 has 16 residues. The trim removed 1 base at V and 7 bases at J, leaving 7 bases unmatched. In germline, CDR1 is LNHDA, CDR2 SQIVND (reference sequence). The CDR3 here is CASSIAPGQGGGELFF. The DNA for the CDR3 is TGTGCCAGTAGTATAGCTCCGGGACAGGGTGGCGGGGAGCTGTTTTTT.

This clone is a singleton in its sample. This sample includes further DNA sequences coding for the same CDR3. This chain connects TRBV7-9 to TRBJ1-1; no clear D gene. This CDR3 is 15 amino acids long. Looked up from germline, CDR1 is SEHNR and CDR2 is FQNEAQ (reference sequence). V lost 1 base, J lost 1 base, and 10 bases lay in between. The CDR3 here is CASSLGGGRNTEAFF. CDR3 sequence (DNA): TGTGCCAGCAGCTTAGGTGGAGGGCGGAACACTGAAGCTTTCTTT. The variable domain in full, completed from reference TRBV7-9 and TRBJ1-1, reads DTGVSQNPRHKITKRGQNVTFRCDPISEHNRLYWYRQTLGQGPEFLTYFQNEAQLEKSRLLSDRFSAERPKGSFSTLEIQRTEQGDSAMYLCASSLGGGRNTEAFFGQGTRLTVV.

The chain uses TRBV3-1 (or the pseudogene TRBV3-2) and TRBJ2-1, with 13 bases that match TRBD2. This CDR3 spans 14 amino acids. J gave up 8 bases and V 6 bases, and 4 bases lay outside the gene matches. The V gene's germline CDR1 is LGHDT and CDR2 YNNKEL (reference sequence). In nucleotides, the CDR3 is TGTGCCAGCAGGCGGACTAGCGGGAGCGATGAGCAGTTCTTC. This encodes CASRRTSGSDEQFF.

CDR3 DNA: TGTGCCTGCCAGCTAGCGGGAGAAGACAATGAGCAGTTCTTC. It translates to CACQLAGEDNEQFF. V and J are TRBV30 and TRBJ2-1, with 10 bases identical to TRBD2. J was trimmed by 5 bases and V by 6 bases; bases with no gene match: 7. This CDR3 has 14 amino acids. The germline V gene has CDR1 GTSNPN and CDR2 SVGIG (reference sequence).

The J gene is TRBJ1-6, the V gene TRBV9, with 7 bases identical to TRBD1. The CDR3 contains 15 residues. The junction had 7 bases not matched to a gene; V was cut back by 3 bases and J by 7 bases. Germline CDR1 SGDLS, CDR2 YYNGEE. CDR3 amino acids: CASSALTGENSPLHF. As DNA, the CDR3 is TGTGCCAGCAGCGCCCTAACAGGGGAGAATTCACCCCTCCACTTT.